The source of this T cell receptor (beta chain) is a study of T cell repertoires in cytomegalovirus infection. MiXCR, run by TCRdb on the reads, gives a single entry per CDR3 protein. The sample has hundreds of thousands of distinct CDR3 sequences; approximately 34% are singletons. The CDR3 runs to 14 residues. The germline V gene encodes CDR1 LNHDA and CDR2 SQIVND (reference sequence). Trimming took 4 bases from V and 7 from J; bases not matched to a gene: 7. In its sample, this clonotype was seen a few times. Sequencing input: PBMCs. This receptor was obtained from a human donor in good health (CMV status not recorded). Some clones in this sample may be carry-over from other donors' samples. V gene TRBV19 combines with J gene TRBJ1-5, with TRBD1 identical over 7 bases. The CDR3 here is CASSTQGRGQPQHF. CDR3 coding DNA: TGTGCCAGTAGTACACAGGGGCGAGGCCAGCCCCAGCATTTT.